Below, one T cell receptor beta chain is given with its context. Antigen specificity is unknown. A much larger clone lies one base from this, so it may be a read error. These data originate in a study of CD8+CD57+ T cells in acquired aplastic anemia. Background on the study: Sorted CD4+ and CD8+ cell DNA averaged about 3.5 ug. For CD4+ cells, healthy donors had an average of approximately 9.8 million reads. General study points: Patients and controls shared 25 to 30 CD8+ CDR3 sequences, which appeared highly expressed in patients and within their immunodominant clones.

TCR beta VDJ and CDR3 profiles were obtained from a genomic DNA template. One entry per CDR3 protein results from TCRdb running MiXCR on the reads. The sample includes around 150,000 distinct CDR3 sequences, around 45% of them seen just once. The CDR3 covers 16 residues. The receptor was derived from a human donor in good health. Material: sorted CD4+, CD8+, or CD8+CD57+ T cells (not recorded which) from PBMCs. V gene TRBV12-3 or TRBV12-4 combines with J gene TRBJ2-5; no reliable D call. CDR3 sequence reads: CASSPPLEQRQGTQYF. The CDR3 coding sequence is TGTGCCAGCAGCCCACCTCTGGAACAGAGACAAGGGACCCAGTACTTC.